A single sample is the source of the 30 T cell receptor beta chains below, sequenced in a study of T cells after yellow fever vaccination. TCRdb reprocessed the 5' RACE reads with MiXCR, giving one entry per CDR3 protein. In the table there are a few hundred thousand distinct CDR3 sequences, 3% to 4.5% of which are singletons. This sample comprised PBMCs, obtained 5 days after the yellow fever booster vaccination. These receptors originate from a man aged 18 to 35 who received the YFV17D yellow fever vaccine.

Ten or more counts support this clonotype. The chain couples TRBV5-1 to TRBJ2-7; D may be TRBD1 (6 bases). The CDR3 consists of 13 residues. Germline CDR1 is SGHRS and CDR2 is YFSETQ. Deletions cut 4 bases from V and 1 base from J, with 9 bases between. CDR3 coding DNA: TGCGCCAGCAGCGGTGACAGGTCCTACGAGCAGTACTTC. The encoded protein is CASSGDRSYEQYF.

Many counts were recorded for this clonotype. The chain uses TRBV7-9 and TRBJ2-1, with TRBD2 matching 9 bases. Germline V gene lookup returns CDR1 SEHNR and CDR2 FQNEAQ (reference sequence). This CDR3 is built from 15 residues. V was clipped by 5 bases and J by 9 bases; unmatched bases: 11. In DNA form, the CDR3 reads TGTGCCAGCAGCCCAGTGGGCGGGGGGGCCCGTGAGCAGTTCTTC. It is translated as CASSPVGGGAREQFF.

This clonotype has just a few counts. The DNA of the CDR3 is TGCGCCAGCAGCCAAGATCACCCAGCTAGCGGGGCTCCTAAGGAGTTCTTC. Amino acids: CASSQDHPASGAPKEFF. The rearrangement joins TRBV4-1 to TRBJ2-1, with 9 bases aligning to TRBD2. Per the germline V gene, CDR1 is MGHRA and CDR2 is YSYEKL. There are 17 residues in the CDR3. V was clipped by 0 bases and J by 14 bases; unmatched bases: 17.

This clonotype was picked up a small number of times. The V call is TRBV24-1, the J call TRBJ2-5, with 8 bases that match TRBD2. Per the germline V gene, CDR1 is KGHDR and CDR2 is SFDVKD. This CDR3 contains 13 residues. The ends lost 5 bases at V and 5 bases at J; junction bases unmatched: 3. The CDR3 DNA reads TGTGCCACCAGTGCAGCGGGGGAGGAGACCCAGTACTTC. It codes for CATSAAGEETQYF.

The gene calls are TRBV4-3 and TRBJ1-2, with TRBD1 matching over 8 bases. The CDR3 is 15 amino acids. The ends lost 0 bases at V and 3 bases at J; junction bases unmatched: 3. Looked up from germline, CDR1 is LGHNA and CDR2 is YSLEER. The CDR3 loop is CASSQDPGGHYGYTF. The CDR3 nucleotides are TGCGCCAGCAGCCAAGATCCAGGGGGCCACTATGGCTACACCTTC.

This clonotype came up many times. At one of its ends the junction is not consistent with the germline gene, which may arise from a read error. The J gene is TRBJ2-7, the V gene TRBV5-1; perhaps TRBD2 as D (6 bases). Germline CDR1 is SGHRS and CDR2 is YFSETQ. The CDR3 is 13 residues long. The CDR3 here is CASSPGGAYEQYF. DNA of the CDR3: TGTGCCAGCAGCCCCGGGGGAGCCTACGAGCAGTACTTC.

The chain employs TRBV10-3 and TRBJ1-1; the match to TRBD1 covers 7 bases. This CDR3 spans 13 amino acids. The germline gives CDR1 ENHRY, CDR2 SYGVKD. J lost 6 bases, V lost 8 bases, and 9 bases had no gene match. The CDR3 region has the DNA TGTGCCATCGCCCTACAGGGGTCCCCTGAAGCTTTCTTT. This codes for CAIALQGSPEAFF.

This clonotype was seen a few times. The chain couples TRBV6-1 to TRBJ1-2; 7 nucleotides align to TRBD1. The V segment lost 1 base and the J segment 2 bases; nucleotides outside the gene matches: 13. Per germline, CDR1 MNHNS and CDR2 SASEGT. The CDR3 runs to 18 residues. CDR3 residues: CASSEENGQVGGNYGYTF. The CDR3 DNA reads TGTGCCAGCAGTGAAGAGAATGGACAGGTCGGGGGGAACTATGGCTACACCTTC.

This clonotype has ten or more counts. This sequence joins TRBV4-1 and TRBJ2-7, with TRBD2 identical over 9 bases. The germline CDR1 and CDR2 sequences are MGHRA and YSYEKL. V shed 4 bases, J shed 2 bases, and the junction held 12 bases outside the gene matches. The CDR3 extends over 17 amino acids. Here the CDR3 DNA reads TGCGCCAGCAGCCCAGGCGGTAGCGGGGGCCCCGCCTACGAGCAGTACTTC. As protein: CASSPGGSGGPAYEQYF.

The rearrangement links TRBV25-1 to TRBJ2-3; 12 bases are shared with TRBD2. The length of the CDR3 is 19 residues. J gave up 0 bases and V 4 bases, and 11 bases lay outside the gene matches. Germline values: CDR1 MGHDK, CDR2 SYGVNS. The CDR3 DNA reads as TGTGCCAGCAGTGGGCTAGCGGGGGGGCTTGGGTTGAGCACAGATACGCAGTATTTT. Translation: CASSGLAGGLGLSTDTQYF.

This clonotype was observed a few times. This chain joins TRBV12-3 or TRBV12-4 and TRBJ2-2; D gene unclear. This CDR3 region has 15 residues. V was cut by 4 bases and J by 4 bases, with 13 bases left in between. CDR3 loop: CASSSLRQVTGELFF. CDR3 in DNA: TGTGCCAGCAGTTCCCTCCGGCAGGTCACCGGGGAGCTGTTTTTT.

This clonotype was counted at least ten times. The chain couples TRBV7-2 to TRBJ1-1; D is unclear. Trimming pared 3 bases from V and 7 bases from J, leaving 6 bases between. Germline-derived CDR1 and CDR2 are SGHTA and FQGNSA. CDR3 size: 11 residues. DNA of the CDR3: TGTGCCAGCAGCTTGGGGTTTGAAGCTTTCTTT. Its protein product is CASSLGFEAFF.

This clonotype was seen a few times. The rearrangement joins TRBV29-1 to TRBJ2-1; 8 bases line up with TRBD2. Per germline, CDR1 SQVTM and CDR2 ANQGSEA. The CDR3 covers 13 residues. J was trimmed by 6 bases and V by 4 bases; bases with no gene match: 5. CDR3 sequence reads: CSVGGTSSNEQFF. DNA of the CDR3: TGCAGCGTTGGGGGGACTAGTAGCAATGAGCAGTTCTTC.

This clonotype was seen a handful of times. This chain connects TRBV6-2 or TRBV6-3 to TRBJ2-7; perhaps D is TRBD1 or TRBD2 (5 bases each). The germline CDR1 and CDR2 sequences are MNHEY and SVGEGT. Trimming pared 6 bases from V and 3 bases from J, leaving 15 bases between. This CDR3 is built from 14 residues. CDR3 region: CASRPRGRGYEQYV. CDR3 nucleotide sequence: TGTGCCAGCAGACCGAGGGGAAGGGGCTACGAGCAGTACGTC.

This clonotype was counted a few times. The chain combines TRBV10-2 with TRBJ2-7; weak D call: TRBD1 (6 bases). The CDR3 covers 13 residues. Germline V CDR1 and CDR2: WSHSY, SAAADI. V was clipped by 10 bases and J by 7 bases, with 20 bases between them. CDR3 sequence: CATFLMERGEQYF. The CDR3 coding sequence is TGCGCCACCTTTTTGATGGAAAGGGGGGAGCAGTACTTC.

The chain employs TRBV18 and TRBJ2-3; D is possibly TRBD2 (5 bases). This CDR3 comprises 18 residues. Between the trimmed V and J ends, which lost 2 bases and 4 bases, there was a span of 22 bases. In germline, CDR1 is KGHSH, CDR2 LQKENI. The CDR3 DNA reads as TGTGCCAGCTCACCAGCCGGAGGTCCGAGCTGGGAGTCAGATACGCAGTATTTT. The encoded protein is CASSPAGGPSWESDTQYF.

In its sample, this clonotype was seen many times. The J gene is TRBJ2-5, the V gene TRBV7-9; TRBD2 aligns across 11 bases. Germline values: CDR1 SEHNR, CDR2 FQNEAQ (reference sequence). CDR3 size: 16 residues. The V and J ends lost 5 bases and 5 bases, in that order; junction bases with no gene match: 10. CDR3 nucleotide sequence: TGTGCCAGCAGCAGGAGGACTAGCGGGTCGGGGGAGACCCAGTACTTC. This encodes CASSRRTSGSGETQYF.

The V gene is TRBV7-3, the J gene TRBJ2-5; 7 bases map to TRBD1. With V trimmed by 4 bases and J by 1 base, 9 bases remained unmatched. This CDR3 is built from 16 residues. Germline loops: CDR1 SGHTA, CDR2 FQGTGA. This CDR3 is CASSSPGQPIQETQYF. DNA for the CDR3: TGTGCCAGCAGCTCCCCGGGACAGCCCATCCAAGAGACCCAGTACTTC.

This clonotype appeared a few times. The genes are TRBV4-3 and TRBJ2-1; a weak D match, TRBD1 (5 bases). The length of the CDR3 is 15 residues. Trimming took 4 bases from V and 7 from J, leaving 17 bases between them. Germline V gene lookup returns CDR1 LGHNA and CDR2 YSLEER. The CDR3 nucleotides read TGCGCCAGCAGCCCAGCAACCAGGGAAGGGAATGAGCAGTTCTTC. Translation: CASSPATREGNEQFF.

This clonotype was seen a few times. The J gene is TRBJ2-3, the V gene TRBV24-1; the match to TRBD1 covers 8 bases. The CDR3 length is 15 residues. J lost 1 base, V lost 6 bases, and 5 bases had no gene match. CDR1 KGHDR and CDR2 SFDVKD come from the germline V gene. The CDR3 DNA is TGTGCCACCAGTTCGGCGGACAGGGGCACAGATACGCAGTATTTT. This codes for CATSSADRGTDTQYF.

This rearrangement joins TRBV9 to TRBJ1-1, with TRBD1 matching 7 bases. The CDR3 covers 14 residues. The V gene end was trimmed by 4 bases and the J gene end by 4 bases; junction bases not matched to a gene: 7. Germline V CDR1 and CDR2: SGDLS, YYNGEE. For the CDR3, the DNA is TGTGCCAGCAGCCAACAGACAGGGTCCACTGAAGCTTTCTTT. It encodes CASSQQTGSTEAFF.

The chain carries TRBV6-5 and TRBJ1-4; 9 positions agree with TRBD1. The CDR3 consists of 18 residues. Germline CDR1 reads MNHEY; CDR2 reads SVGAGI. V shed 4 bases and J 8 bases; nucleotides not matched to a gene: 17. The CDR3 protein is CASSSGTSGQGWGEKLFF. CDR3 nucleotides: TGTGCCAGCAGTTCCGGCACATCCGGACAGGGGTGGGGGGAAAAACTGTTTTTT.

This clonotype was seen only a few times. This chain links TRBV4-1 with TRBJ2-3; 11 bases map to TRBD2. Trimming at V came to 4 bases and at J to 2 bases, leaving 8 bases not matched to a gene. The CDR3 runs to 17 residues. The germline CDR1 and CDR2 sequences are MGHRA and YSYEKL. The CDR3 loop is CASSLATSGGVTDTQYF. The DNA for the CDR3 is TGCGCCAGCAGCCTCGCCACTAGCGGGGGTGTCACAGATACGCAGTATTTT.

Ten or more counts support this clonotype. V usage is TRBV11-2 and J usage is TRBJ1-1, with 8 positions matching TRBD1. Per germline, CDR1 SGHAT and CDR2 FQNNGV. V shed 1 base and J 4 bases; nucleotides not matched to a gene: 14. The CDR3 contains 18 residues. Here the CDR3 DNA reads TGTGCCAGCAGCTTAGCGTTCCTCAGGGGGCGCGACTCCACTGAAGCTTTCTTT. Protein sequence: CASSLAFLRGRDSTEAFF.

This clonotype occurred a few times. The chain combines TRBV6-4 with TRBJ2-1, with D perhaps TRBD1 or TRBD2 (6 bases each). The CDR3 has 13 residues. Trimming shortened V by 0 bases and J by 8 bases, and 8 bases separated the two germline ends. The germline gives CDR1 MRHNA, CDR2 SNTAGT. CDR3 in amino acids: CASSDSGGYEQFF. CDR3 bases: TGTGCCAGCAGTGACTCGGGGGGCTATGAGCAGTTCTTC.

This clonotype occurred a few times. The chain links TRBV6-6 to TRBJ1-2, with unresolved D. Looked up from germline, CDR1 is MNHNY and CDR2 is SVGAGI (reference sequence). The CDR3 is 15 amino acids. Trimming pared 7 bases from V and 4 bases from J, leaving 19 bases between. The CDR3 reads CASKPGHLSSYGYTF. The CDR3 DNA reads TGTGCCAGCAAACCGGGCCATTTAAGTTCCTATGGCTACACCTTC.

In this sample, this clonotype turned up many times. The rearrangement uses TRBV10-3 and TRBJ1-4; D gene ambiguous. The V gene's germline CDR1 is ENHRY and CDR2 SYGVKD. The CDR3 sequence is 14 residues long. V was shortened by 6 bases and J by 3 bases, with 11 bases between the two germline ends. The CDR3 region has the DNA TGTGCCATCAGGGGAGGGTCGGCTAATGAAAAACTGTTTTTT. Amino acid sequence: CAIRGGSANEKLFF.

This clonotype was counted ten times or more. The chain uses TRBV5-5 and TRBJ2-3, with D possibly TRBD2 on 5 matching bases. V lost 4 bases and J lost 0, with 9 bases in between. The CDR3 runs 14 residues. Per germline, CDR1 SGHKS and CDR2 YYEKEE (reference sequence). The DNA of the CDR3 is TGTGCCAGCAGCCAAGACTATAGCACAGATACGCAGTATTTT. Translated, it gives CASSQDYSTDTQYF.

The chain recombines TRBV5-5 with TRBJ1-2, with D possibly matching TRBD1 (5 bases). Germline V gives CDR1 SGHKS, CDR2 YYEKEE (reference sequence). Trimming stripped 0 bases from V and 9 bases from J, with 18 bases between. This CDR3 has 15 residues. The CDR3 coding sequence is TGTGCCAGCAGCTTGGCTACGGTTAAAGGGACCAGCTACACCTTC. This encodes CASSLATVKGTSYTF.

This clonotype was found many times. The V and J genes are TRBV5-1 and TRBJ1-5, with 8 bases aligning to TRBD1. CDR1 and CDR2 from the germline V gene are SGHRS and YFSETQ. This CDR3 contains 14 residues. J gave up 7 bases and V 2 bases, and 5 bases lay outside the gene matches. The CDR3 nucleotides read TGCGCCAGCAGCTTCACAGGGGGTGGCCAGCCCCAGCATTTT. It codes for CASSFTGGGQPQHF.